A single sample is the source of the 19 T cell receptor beta chains below, sequenced in a study of cytomegalovirus exposure and HLA in healthy donors. The PCR employed 60 Vbeta primers together with 13 Jbeta primers. This table comes from immunoSEQ multiplex PCR, and its TCRdb copy is limited to in-frame clones, with some not included. The table shows roughly 100,000 clones, with around three quarters occurring only once. Sample: PBMCs. The receptors stem from a boy younger than 18 in good health and CMV-seronegative.

The rearrangement joins TRBV6-5 to TRBJ2-7; 9 bases agree with TRBD2. The CDR3 covers 14 residues. The V and J ends lost 5 bases and 0 bases, in that order; junction bases with no gene match: 2. Germline V gene sequence: CDR1 MNHEY, CDR2 SVGAGI. The CDR3 nucleotides read TGTGCCAGCAGTATAGCGGGGGACTCCTACGAGCAGTACTTC. Protein: CASSIAGDSYEQYF.

The J gene is TRBJ1-2, the V gene TRBV7-2, with a possible D match to TRBD1 (6 bases). V lost 1 base and J lost 3, with 9 bases in between. Germline CDR1 is SGHTA and CDR2 is FQGNSA. The length of the CDR3 is 14 residues. CDR3 nucleotides: TGTGCCAGCAGCTTAGAGGGACAACACTATGGCTACACCTTC. Its protein is CASSLEGQHYGYTF.

CDR3 DNA sequence: TGTGCCAGCAGCGTAGCGCAGGGGCATGGCTACACCTTC. The encoded protein is CASSVAQGHGYTF. The rearrangement joins TRBV9 to TRBJ1-2; TRBD1 might be the D (6 bases). The CDR3 loop spans 13 amino acids. Trimming stripped 0 bases from V and 6 bases from J, with 9 bases between. Germline V gene sequence: CDR1 SGDLS, CDR2 YYNGEE.

This clone was detected only a few times. This sequence joins TRBV5-6 and TRBJ2-5; D is undetermined. Germline CDR1 and CDR2: SGHDT and YYEEEE. The CDR3 sequence is 14 residues long. The V gene lost 5 bases and the J gene lost 1 base, with 12 bases spanning the gap. The CDR3 coding sequence is TGTGCCAGCAGTGGAGACGCCACCCAAGAGACCCAGTACTTC. Translated, it gives CASSGDATQETQYF.

V is TRBV5-8 and J is TRBJ2-1, with D tentatively TRBD2 (6 bases). CDR3 length equals 15 residues. Looked up from germline, CDR1 is SGHTS and CDR2 is YDEGEE. V was pared by 3 bases and J by 1 base, with 11 bases between. The CDR3 nucleotides read TGTGCCAGCAGCTCTCTAGCGCCATCCTACAATGAGCAGTTCTTC. It encodes CASSSLAPSYNEQFF.

The genes are TRBV27 and TRBJ1-5; TRBD1 matches at 9 bases. The CDR3 length is 16 residues. The V gene end was trimmed by 6 bases and the J gene end by 4 bases; junction bases not matched to a gene: 10. Germline V gene lookup returns CDR1 MNHEY and CDR2 SMNVEV (reference sequence). For the CDR3, the DNA is TGTGCCAGCAGGTACACAGGGGGCAGGTCAAATCAGCCCCAGCATTTT. Its translation: CASRYTGGRSNQPQHF.

This chain joins TRBV2 and TRBJ1-5; unclear D gene. Deletions cut 5 bases from V and 5 bases from J, with 16 bases between. CDR3 length: 15 residues. Germline loops: CDR1 SNHLY, CDR2 FYNNEI. DNA for the CDR3: TGTGCCAGCAGTAGCCGAGGTGGGGAGTATCAGCCCCAGCATTTT. Its translation: CASSSRGGEYQPQHF.

The J gene is TRBJ2-7, the V gene TRBV11-2, with a weak D call TRBD2 (5 bases). Looked up from germline, CDR1 is SGHAT and CDR2 is FQNNGV. V gave up 3 bases and J gave up 6 bases, with 6 bases separating them. The CDR3 extends over 11 amino acids. CDR3 amino acids: CASSLGSEQYF. In nucleotides, the CDR3 is TGTGCCAGCAGCTTGGGGAGCGAGCAGTACTTC. Using reference TRBV11-2 and TRBJ2-7 for the parts outside the CDR3, the full variable domain is EAGVAQSPRYKIIEKRQSVAFWCNPISGHATLYWYQQILGQGPKLLIQFQNNGVVDDSQLPKDRFSAERLKGVDSTLKIQPAKLEDSAVYLCASSLGSEQYFGPGTRLTVT.

The rearrangement uses TRBV7-2 and TRBJ2-3; TRBD2 agrees at 8 bases. V lost 4 bases to trimming and J lost 6 bases; unmatched junction nucleotides: 3. This CDR3 has 13 amino acids. Per germline, CDR1 SGHTA and CDR2 FQGNSA. The CDR3 nucleotides read TGTGCCAGCAGCTCCCGGACTAGCGATACGCAGTATTTT. Its translation is CASSSRTSDTQYF.

The chain couples TRBV6-4 to TRBJ2-3; unclear D gene. V was pared by 4 bases and J by 0 bases, with 5 bases between. Germline V gene sequence: CDR1 MRHNA, CDR2 SNTAGT. CDR3 length equals 13 residues. CDR3 residues: CASSVTSTDTQYF. For the CDR3, the DNA is TGTGCCAGCAGTGTGACTAGCACAGATACGCAGTATTTT.

The rearrangement joins TRBV6-5 to TRBJ2-7; 7 bases map to TRBD2. In germline, CDR1 is MNHEY, CDR2 SVGAGI. The CDR3 length is 14 residues. With 2 bases clipped from V and 0 bases from J, the junction kept 1 base outside the gene matches. CDR3 bases: TGTGCCAGCAGTTACCAGCGGGGCTCCTACGAGCAGTACTTC. Translating gives CASSYQRGSYEQYF.

The chain has TRBV19 and TRBJ2-3, with 11 bases that match TRBD2. Trimming removed 6 bases from V and 5 bases from J; junction bases left unmatched: 4. The germline gives CDR1 LNHDA, CDR2 SQIVND (reference sequence). The CDR3 is 14 amino acids. Here the CDR3 DNA reads TGTGCCAGTAGCGGACTAGCGGGCGGAGATACGCAGTATTTT. The encoded protein is CASSGLAGGDTQYF.

CDR3 in amino acids: CASTGLAVTDTQYF. In DNA form, the CDR3 reads TGTGCCAGCACCGGACTAGCGGTGACAGATACGCAGTATTTT. V gene TRBV2 combines with J gene TRBJ2-3; 10 bases map to TRBD2. This CDR3 region has 14 residues. V dropped 7 bases and J dropped 3; count of bases not matched to a gene: 4. Looked up from germline, CDR1 is SNHLY and CDR2 is FYNNEI.

The V call is TRBV4-2, the J call TRBJ2-7, with TRBD2 matching over 8 bases. V was pared by 5 bases and J by 6 bases, with 6 bases of the junction left unmatched. From germline, CDR1 is LGHNA and CDR2 YNFKEQ. The CDR3 is 13 residues long. The CDR3 reads CASSGTGTSEQYF. The CDR3 bases are TGTGCCAGCAGCGGGACCGGGACTAGCGAGCAGTACTTC.

This clone was seen only a few times. This sequence joins TRBV4-3 and TRBJ2-2; the match to TRBD2 covers 12 bases. The ends lost 0 bases at V and 6 bases at J; junction bases unmatched: 2. CDR3 length: 16 amino acids. Germline lookup yields CDR1 LGHNA and CDR2 YSLEER. DNA for the CDR3: TGCGCCAGCAGCCAAGATCCTAGCGGGGGGGCCGGGGAGCTGTTTTTT. Translated, it gives CASSQDPSGGAGELFF.

The V call is TRBV4-1, the J call TRBJ2-7; 8 bases line up with TRBD2. Germline loops: CDR1 MGHRA, CDR2 YSYEKL. The CDR3 is 19 residues long. V was clipped by 1 base and J by 0 bases; unmatched bases: 14. The CDR3 loop reads CASSQVVGPGLGSSYEQYF. CDR3 nucleotide sequence: TGCGCCAGCAGCCAAGTTGTTGGGCCGGGACTAGGGAGCTCCTACGAGCAGTACTTC.

The V gene is TRBV10-3, the J gene TRBJ1-1; D is unclear. This CDR3 is built from 13 residues. Germline V lookup: CDR1 ENHRY, CDR2 SYGVKD. The germline V and J ends were trimmed by 3 bases and 2 bases, with 7 bases remaining between them. CDR3 nucleotide sequence: TGTGCCATCAGTGAAGAGAGAAACACTGAAGCTTTCTTT. Its translation is CAISEERNTEAFF.

This clone was seen a handful of times. The chain has TRBV6-4 and TRBJ2-4; 7 bases are shared with TRBD2. Trimming cost V 3 bases and J 7 bases; bases outside gene matches: 9. This CDR3 spans 15 amino acids. Germline lookup yields CDR1 MRHNA and CDR2 SNTAGT. DNA of the CDR3: TGTGCCAGCAGTGAAACTAGCGAGGGATTCAACATTCAGTACTTC. Translated: CASSETSEGFNIQYF.

The chain is built from TRBV30 and TRBJ2-7, with TRBD1 identical over 10 bases. The ends lost 5 bases at V and 4 bases at J; junction bases unmatched: 5. The CDR3 totals 13 residues. Germline-derived CDR1 and CDR2 are GTSNPN and SVGIG (reference sequence). CDR3 sequence: CAWLRDRGYEQYF. The CDR3 DNA sequence: TGTGCCTGGTTGCGGGACAGGGGATACGAGCAGTACTTC.